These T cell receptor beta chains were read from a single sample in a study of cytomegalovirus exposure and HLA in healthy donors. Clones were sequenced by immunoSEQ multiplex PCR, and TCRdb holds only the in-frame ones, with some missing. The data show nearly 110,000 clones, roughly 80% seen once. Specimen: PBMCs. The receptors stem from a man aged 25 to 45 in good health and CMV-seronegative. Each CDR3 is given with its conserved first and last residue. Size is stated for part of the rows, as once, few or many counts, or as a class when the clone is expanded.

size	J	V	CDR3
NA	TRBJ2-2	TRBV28	CASSGTGAGELFF
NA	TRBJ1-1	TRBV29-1	CSVRTGRASGAFF
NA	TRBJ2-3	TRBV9	CASSVDTRGTDTQYF
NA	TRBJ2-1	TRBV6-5	CASSWGGSSYNEQFF
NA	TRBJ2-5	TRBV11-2	CASSLGGSQETQYF
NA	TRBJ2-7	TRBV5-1	CASSSPGQDLRGSYEQYF
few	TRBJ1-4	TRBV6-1	CASSESETGGEKLFF
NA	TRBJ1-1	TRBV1	CTSVLRQGHTEAFF
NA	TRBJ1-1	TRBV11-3	CASSPTGDRNTEAFF
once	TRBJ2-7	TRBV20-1	CSAIAGYEQYF
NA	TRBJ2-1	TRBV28	CASSPPGSTYNEQFF
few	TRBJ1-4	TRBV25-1	CASTTGPANEKLFF
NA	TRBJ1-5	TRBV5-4	CASSLAGYSNQPQHF
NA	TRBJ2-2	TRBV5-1	CASSLSGTEGLGELFF
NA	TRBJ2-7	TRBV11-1	CASSSGGTGYEQYF
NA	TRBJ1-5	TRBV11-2	CASSHGSNQPQHF
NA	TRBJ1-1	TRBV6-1	CASGGQTNTEAFF
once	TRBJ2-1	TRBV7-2	CASSSGLASPYNEQFF
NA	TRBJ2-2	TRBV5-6	CASSWGTGGNTGELFF
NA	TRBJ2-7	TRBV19	CASRRTSANEQYF
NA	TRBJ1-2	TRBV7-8	CASSLDTRQGNYGYTF
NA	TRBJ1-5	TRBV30	CAWSRRVNQPQHF
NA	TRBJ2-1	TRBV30	CAWGLAGGWEQFF
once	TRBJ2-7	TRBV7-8	CASSSSVGAITYEQYF
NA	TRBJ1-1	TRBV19	CASERDTGPEAFF
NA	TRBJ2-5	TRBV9	CASSVGVVGGPNRETQYF
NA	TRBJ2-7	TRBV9	CASSATGSYEQYF
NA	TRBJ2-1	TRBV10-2	CASSEYSGIKDEQFF
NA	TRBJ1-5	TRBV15	CATSRVNQPQHF
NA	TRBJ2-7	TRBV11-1	CASSLGSGPYEQYF
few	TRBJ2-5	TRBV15	CATSQGRETETQYF
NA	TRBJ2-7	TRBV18	CASSPRDRDNAEQYF
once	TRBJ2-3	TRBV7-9	CASSPRSLAGTDTQYF
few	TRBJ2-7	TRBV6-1	CASSNRDSTYEQYF
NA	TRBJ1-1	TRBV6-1	CASSELIGTGHTEAFF
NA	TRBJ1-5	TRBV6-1	CASSLGGANQPQHF
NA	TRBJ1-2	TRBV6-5	CASSLTRLSGYTF
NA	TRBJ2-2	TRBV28	CASSLLVRGSGELFF
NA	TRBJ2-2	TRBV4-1	CASSQERSIHGELFF
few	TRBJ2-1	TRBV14	CASSQAITPYYNEQFF
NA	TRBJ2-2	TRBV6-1	CASSEGPRTGELFF
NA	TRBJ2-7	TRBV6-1	CASSEALAGGSYEQYF
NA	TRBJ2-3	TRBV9	CASSLSGGVNTQYF
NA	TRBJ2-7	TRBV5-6	CASSPFSQSYEQYF
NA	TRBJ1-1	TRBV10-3	CAIRQTGDPNTEAFF
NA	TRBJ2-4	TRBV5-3	CARSPGPGLAKNIQYF
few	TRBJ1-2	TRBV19	CASSMTGDWGYTF
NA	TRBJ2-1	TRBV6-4	CASGASGADYNEQFF
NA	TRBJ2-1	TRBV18	CASSPQRSSYNEQFF
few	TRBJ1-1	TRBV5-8	CASTLGQFGPEAFF
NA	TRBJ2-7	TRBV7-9	CASRDRGHEQYF
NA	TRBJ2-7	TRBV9	CASSAPLLPNEQYF
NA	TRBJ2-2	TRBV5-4	CASSLVLRLPGELFF